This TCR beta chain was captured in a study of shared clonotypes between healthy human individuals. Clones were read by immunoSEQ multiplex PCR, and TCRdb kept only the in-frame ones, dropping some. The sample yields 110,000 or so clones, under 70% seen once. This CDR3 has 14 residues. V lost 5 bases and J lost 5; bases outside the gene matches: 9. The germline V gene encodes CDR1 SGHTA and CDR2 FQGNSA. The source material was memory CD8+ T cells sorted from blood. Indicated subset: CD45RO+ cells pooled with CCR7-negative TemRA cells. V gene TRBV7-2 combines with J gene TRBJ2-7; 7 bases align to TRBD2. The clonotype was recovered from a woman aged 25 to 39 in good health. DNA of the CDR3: TGTGCCAGCAGCATCCAGCGGGATTCTCACGAGCAGTACTTC. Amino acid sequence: CASSIQRDSHEQYF.